This T cell receptor (beta chain) was found in a study of cytomegalovirus exposure and HLA in healthy donors. Overall study findings and caveats: The classifier was said to identify cytomegalovirus status with high specificity and sensitivity. Later genetic work tied a missense DCLRE1C variant to beta-chain V and J trimming. Cytomegalovirus association was listed for around 180 TCR beta chains.

The PCR had 60 Vbeta and 13 Jbeta primers. TCRdb's table, derived via immunoSEQ multiplex PCR, lists solely in-frame clones and lacks some. The table records 200,000 to 250,000 clones, 77% of them present only once. Losses at the gene ends were 1 base for V and 3 bases for J; bases not matched to a gene: 1. The CDR3 sequence is 14 residues long. Germline-derived CDR1 and CDR2 are MDHEN and SYDVKM. Remarks on this clone: Its antigen remains unknown.

J is TRBJ1-2 and V is TRBV28; 8 positions match TRBD1. The clonotype originates from a woman aged 55 to 70 in good health and CMV-seropositive. The sequenced sample consisted of PBMCs. CDR3 DNA: TGTGCCAGCAGTTTATCACAGGGGGACTATGGCTACACCTTC. Protein sequence: CASSLSQGDYGYTF.